This T cell receptor (beta chain) was retrieved from a study of shared clonotypes between healthy human individuals. This table comes from immunoSEQ multiplex PCR, and its TCRdb copy is limited to in-frame clones, with some not included. Seen here are some 510,000 clones, less than 85% observed once, and the top ten hold 13%. The CDR3 has 14 residues. V lost 2 bases to trimming and J lost 4 bases; unmatched junction nucleotides: 5. Per germline, CDR1 MNHEY and CDR2 SMNVEV (reference sequence). The chain couples TRBV27 to TRBJ2-7, with 7 bases aligning to TRBD2. This TCR derives from a woman aged 40 to 55 in good health. Some clones in this sample may be carry-over from other donors' samples. Input material: PBMCs. The CDR3 DNA follows: TGTGCCAGCAGTTTAAAGCGGGATTTGTACGAGCAGTACTTC. It yields the protein CASSLKRDLYEQYF.